The sequence of this TCR beta chain was determined in a study of vaccination and CD4 T cells after COVID-19. Study in general: The convalescents comprised six males and four females, two of them Hispanic. Study outcomes and limitations: Convalescent patients had a median around 87% of reactive clones appearing only post-vaccination.

Described treatment: roughly ten-day PBMC culture with coronavirus spike peptide pools or control peptides (ViraFEST assay). From germline, CDR1 is MDHEN and CDR2 SYDVKM. CDR3 length: 13 amino acids. Trimming stripped 6 bases from V and 1 base from J, with 7 bases between. Cultured CD4+ T-cell DNA underwent Oncomine TCR Beta short-read sequencing. Once CD4+ T cells had been cultured, genomic DNA was extracted from them. Via MiXCR, TCRdb re-called the PCR reads, giving one row per CDR3 protein. This table holds 20,000 or so distinct CDR3 sequences, roughly two fifths found once. As to this clonotype: The antigen is unknown.

Sample: CD4+ T cells from blood, cultured in vitro. The source of this sequence is a human donor who had recovered from COVID-19. The V gene is TRBV28, the J gene TRBJ1-5; D gene unclear. Here the CDR3 DNA reads TGTGCCAGCAGACACAGAAGCAATCAGCCCCAGCATTTT. Translated, it gives CASRHRSNQPQHF.